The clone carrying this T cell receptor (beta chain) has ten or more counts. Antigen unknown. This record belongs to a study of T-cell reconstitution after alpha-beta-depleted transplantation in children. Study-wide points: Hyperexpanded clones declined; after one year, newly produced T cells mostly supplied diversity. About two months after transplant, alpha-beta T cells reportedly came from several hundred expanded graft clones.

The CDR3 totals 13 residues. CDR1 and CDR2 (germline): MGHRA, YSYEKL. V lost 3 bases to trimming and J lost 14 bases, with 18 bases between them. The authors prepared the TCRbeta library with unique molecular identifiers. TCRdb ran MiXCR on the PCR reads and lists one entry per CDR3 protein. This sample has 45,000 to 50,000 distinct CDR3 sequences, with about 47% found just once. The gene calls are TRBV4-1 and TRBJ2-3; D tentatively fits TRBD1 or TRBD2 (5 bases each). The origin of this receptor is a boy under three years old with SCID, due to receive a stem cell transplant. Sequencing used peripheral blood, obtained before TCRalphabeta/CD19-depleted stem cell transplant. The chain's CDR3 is CASSHVRDHRPYF. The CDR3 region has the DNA TGCGCCAGCAGCCACGTCCGGGACCACCGTCCGTATTTT.